These 12 T cell receptor beta chains were sequenced from one sample in a study of T cell responses to AZD1222 COVID-19 vaccine. TCRdb's table, derived via immunoSEQ multiplex PCR, lists solely in-frame clones and lacks some. The repertoire holds around 99,000 clones, about 92% seen once, with under 9.5% in the top ten. The input for sequencing was peripheral blood, taken 28 days after the second AZD1222 dose. Receptors were obtained from an adult who received the AZD1222 COVID-19 vaccine.

The V call is TRBV6-5, the J call TRBJ1-1; 9 nucleotides align to TRBD1. The J segment lost 4 bases and the V segment lost 7 bases, leaving 4 bases of the junction unmatched. Germline loops: CDR1 MNHEY, CDR2 SVGAGI. The CDR3 extends over 13 amino acids. CDR3 bases: TGTGCCAGCATCAGGGACAGGGTCACTGAAGCTTTCTTT. Translation gives CASIRDRVTEAFF.

Of note for this clone: Sequence at one end of the junction differs from germline and may be a read error. The chain joins TRBV7-3 to TRBJ2-2; no clear D gene. The CDR3 runs 15 residues. Germline V gives CDR1 SGHTA, CDR2 FQGTGA. Here the CDR3 DNA reads TGTGCCAGCAGCCTAACGCGGCGAGGCACCGGGGAGCTGTTTTTT. Translated, it gives CASSLTRRGTGELFF.

This clone was recorded once. The chain has TRBV15 and TRBJ2-6, with a tentative D call TRBD2 (7 bases). Germline assignment: CDR1 LNHNV and CDR2 YYDKDF (reference sequence). The V and J ends lost 5 bases and 3 bases respectively, with 14 bases between them. The length of the CDR3 is 16 residues. CDR3 in DNA: TGTGCCACCAGCGCCTGGGAGGGGGTTGGGGCCAACGTCCTGACTTTC. Its protein is CATSAWEGVGANVLTF.

This chain uses TRBV7-6 with TRBJ1-2; TRBD1 agrees at 10 bases. The trim removed 2 bases at V and 3 bases at J, leaving 9 bases unmatched. This CDR3 contains 17 residues. Germline CDR1 and CDR2: SGHVS and FNYEAQ. CDR3: CASSLRDRGLLDYGYTF. The CDR3 nucleotides read TGTGCCAGCAGCTTACGAGACAGGGGGCTTCTTGACTATGGCTACACCTTC.

This chain links TRBV4-1 with TRBJ2-5, with 14 nucleotides matching TRBD2. The germline gives CDR1 MGHRA, CDR2 YSYEKL. V trimming: 1 base; J trimming: 4 bases; junction bases outside the gene matches: 5. The CDR3 extends over 17 amino acids. CDR3 sequence reads: CASSQGLAGGPGETQYF. The CDR3 nucleotides are TGCGCCAGCAGCCAAGGACTAGCGGGGGGGCCGGGAGAGACCCAGTACTTC.

This clone occurred a few times. The chain recombines TRBV29-1 with TRBJ1-1; no clear D. The germline V gene has CDR1 SQVTM and CDR2 ANQGSEA. This CDR3 contains 14 residues. With 4 bases removed from V and 0 bases from J, the gap between germline ends came to 12 bases. The CDR3 protein is CSVARTGMNTEAFF. In DNA form, the CDR3 reads TGCAGCGTTGCCCGGACGGGAATGAACACTGAAGCTTTCTTT. Supplemented by reference TRBV29-1 and TRBJ1-1, the full variable domain reads SAVISQKPSRDICQRGTSLTIQCQVDSQVTMMFWYRQQPGQSLTLIATANQGSEATYESGFVIDKFPISRPNLTFSTLTVSNMSPEDSSIYLCSVARTGMNTEAFFGQGTRLTVV.

The chain is built from TRBV24-1 and TRBJ2-3, with 7 bases that match TRBD2. V shed 3 bases, J shed 2 bases, and the junction held 7 bases outside the gene matches. The V gene's germline CDR1 is KGHDR and CDR2 SFDVKD. The CDR3 consists of 16 residues. CDR3 nucleotide sequence: TGTGCCACCAGTGATCGCCGAGCGGGACTCACAGATACGCAGTATTTT. It translates to CATSDRRAGLTDTQYF.

This clone was seen a single time. This chain links TRBV28 with TRBJ2-6, with D perhaps TRBD1 (5 bases). The CDR3 runs to 16 residues. The V end lost 5 bases, the J end lost 0 bases, and 11 bases lay between the germline ends. The germline CDR1 and CDR2 sequences are MDHEN and SYDVKM. CDR3 loop: CASSPGQTSGANVLTF. The CDR3 DNA is TGTGCCAGCAGTCCAGGGCAAACCTCTGGGGCCAACGTCCTGACTTTC. Filled out from reference TRBV28 and TRBJ2-6, the complete variable domain reads DVKVTQSSRYLVKRTGEKVFLECVQDMDHENMFWYRQDPGLGLRLIYFSYDVKMKEKGDIPEGYSVSREKKERFSLILESASTNQTSMYLCASSPGQTSGANVLTFGAGSRLTVL.

The gene calls are TRBV7-9 and TRBJ2-2; 7 nucleotides line up with TRBD1. The CDR3 has 15 residues. Losses at the gene ends were 1 base for V and 7 bases for J; bases not matched to a gene: 6. CDR1 and CDR2 from the germline V gene are SEHNR and FQNEAQ (reference sequence). The CDR3 region has the DNA TGTGCCAGCAGCTTAGGAAGACAGGGTGGCGGGGAGCTGTTTTTT. It translates to CASSLGRQGGGELFF. The whole variable domain, filled in from reference TRBV7-9 and TRBJ2-2, reads DTGVSQNPRHKITKRGQNVTFRCDPISEHNRLYWYRQTLGQGPEFLTYFQNEAQLEKSRLLSDRFSAERPKGSFSTLEIQRTEQGDSAMYLCASSLGRQGGGELFFGEGSRLTVL.

The gene calls are TRBV28 and TRBJ2-7; D may be TRBD1 or TRBD2 (5 bases each). Germline lookup yields CDR1 MDHEN and CDR2 SYDVKM. The CDR3 contains 14 residues. V was clipped by 8 bases and J by 9 bases, with 23 bases between them. The CDR3 spells CASGSVGESVAQYF. The CDR3 DNA reads TGTGCCAGCGGGTCGGTGGGGGAGAGTGTGGCGCAGTACTTC.

This chain links TRBV7-9 with TRBJ1-2; D might be TRBD1 (5 bases). The CDR3 totals 15 residues. Germline loops: CDR1 SEHNR, CDR2 FQNEAQ (reference sequence). The germline V and J ends were trimmed by 0 bases and 6 bases, with 14 bases remaining between them. CDR3 loop: CASSLALIAGHGYTF. The CDR3 DNA follows: TGTGCCAGCAGCTTAGCGCTAATTGCAGGGCATGGCTACACCTTC.

This clone was detected a few times. The chain has TRBV5-1 and TRBJ2-7; TRBD2 aligns across 12 bases. With 4 bases clipped from V and 4 bases from J, the junction kept 3 bases outside the gene matches. CDR3 length equals 14 residues. Germline CDR1 is SGHRS and CDR2 is YFSETQ. The CDR3: CASSPGLAGYEQYF. The CDR3 nucleotides read TGCGCCAGCAGCCCGGGACTAGCGGGTTACGAGCAGTACTTC.